The 17 T cell receptor beta chains given below trace back to one sample, sequenced in a study of cytomegalovirus exposure and HLA in healthy donors. PCR was performed using 60 Vbeta and 13 Jbeta primers. Sequencing used immunoSEQ multiplex PCR; TCRdb keeps in-frame clones, though not all of them. The table lists about 120,000 clones, 50% to 75% of them singletons. The sequencing input was PBMCs. The source of these receptors is a woman between 40 and 55 years old in good health and CMV-seropositive.

This clone has just a few counts. The chain employs TRBV4-1 and TRBJ2-3, with 7 positions matching TRBD2. The germline gives CDR1 MGHRA, CDR2 YSYEKL. Germline trimming cut 0 bases from V and 0 bases from J; bases unmatched to any gene: 3. The CDR3 has 16 amino acids. The CDR3 reads CASSQEAGGSTDTQYF. The CDR3 region has the DNA TGCGCCAGCAGCCAAGAAGCCGGGGGGAGCACAGATACGCAGTATTTT.

The CDR3: CASSDGGGGSADTQYF. DNA of the CDR3: TGTGCCAGCAGTGACGGGGGCGGGGGATCCGCAGATACGCAGTATTTT. The chain recombines TRBV6-4 with TRBJ2-3, with D possibly matching TRBD2 (7 bases). This CDR3 is built from 16 residues. Trimming removed 2 bases at V and 4 bases at J, with 16 bases between. Germline values: CDR1 MRHNA, CDR2 SNTAGT.

This clone was detected only once. The V gene is TRBV5-1, the J gene TRBJ1-1; 7 nucleotides align to TRBD1. This CDR3 region has 14 residues. V shed 0 bases, J shed 7 bases, and the junction held 6 bases outside the gene matches. Per the germline V gene, CDR1 is SGHRS and CDR2 is YFSETQ. The CDR3 reads CASSLDRGTGEAFF. In DNA, the CDR3 is TGCGCCAGCAGCTTGGACAGGGGTACGGGTGAAGCTTTCTTT. The whole variable domain, remainder taken from reference TRBV5-1 and TRBJ1-1, is KAGVTQTPRYLIKTRGQQVTLSCSPISGHRSVSWYQQTPGQGLQFLFEYFSETQRNKGNFPGRFSGRQFSNSRSEMNVSTLELGDSALYLCASSLDRGTGEAFFGQGTRLTVV.

The chain joins TRBV25-1 to TRBJ2-2, with 8 bases lining up with TRBD1. Germline assignment: CDR1 MGHDK and CDR2 SYGVNS. CDR3 length: 15 residues. J was trimmed by 3 bases and V by 3 bases; bases with no gene match: 3. The CDR3 DNA follows: TGTGCCAGCAGTGATTTGGACAGGGACACCGGGGAGCTGTTTTTT. Residues: CASSDLDRDTGELFF.

The V gene is TRBV2, the J gene TRBJ2-1; 8 bases match TRBD2. The V gene end was trimmed by 5 bases and the J gene end by 5 bases; junction bases not matched to a gene: 2. There are 13 residues in the CDR3. The germline gives CDR1 SNHLY, CDR2 FYNNEI. The CDR3 loop reads CASSSTSDNEQFF. The CDR3 DNA sequence: TGTGCCAGCAGTTCGACTAGCGACAATGAGCAGTTCTTC.

On this clone: Compared with germline, one end of the junction differs, possibly owing to a read error. The chain joins TRBV7-9 to TRBJ2-7; 8 bases map to TRBD2. CDR1 SEHNR and CDR2 FQNEAQ come from the germline V gene (reference sequence). The CDR3 loop spans 16 amino acids. This chain's CDR3 is CSSSLGVWAGGNEQYF. CDR3 sequence (DNA): TGTTCCAGCAGCTTAGGGGTATGGGCGGGAGGCAACGAGCAGTACTTC.

The rearrangement joins TRBV10-1 to TRBJ1-1; no firm D call. This CDR3 has 16 amino acids. The V and J ends lost 4 bases and 0 bases respectively, with 15 bases between them. CDR1 and CDR2 from the germline V gene are WNHNN and SYGVQD (reference sequence). The CDR3 sequence is CASSGRHDGMNTEAFF. The DNA for the CDR3 is TGCGCCAGCAGTGGAAGACACGACGGGATGAACACTGAAGCTTTCTTT.

This clone appeared a few times. The V gene is TRBV5-6, the J gene TRBJ2-7; 8 bases are a match to TRBD1. The CDR3 loop spans 12 amino acids. The V and J ends lost 3 bases and 6 bases, in that order; junction bases with no gene match: 2. Germline CDR1 and CDR2: SGHDT and YYEEEE. The CDR3 DNA sequence: TGTGCCAGCAGCTCCAGGGGGCCCGAGCAGTACTTC. Protein: CASSSRGPEQYF.

The rearrangement links TRBV9 to TRBJ2-3; D is ambiguous. The CDR3 sequence is 16 residues long. The V end was cut by 1 base, the J end by 4 bases, with 16 bases between. CDR1 and CDR2 (germline): SGDLS, YYNGEE. The CDR3 DNA reads TGTGCCAGCAGCGTACGAGCAGGTGGTGTCGCAGATACGCAGTATTTT. This encodes CASSVRAGGVADTQYF.

V usage is TRBV7-9 and J usage is TRBJ2-7; the match to TRBD2 covers 10 bases. The CDR3 loop spans 15 amino acids. Per the germline V gene, CDR1 is SEHNR and CDR2 is FQNEAQ (reference sequence). The V and J ends lost 5 bases and 3 bases, in that order; junction bases with no gene match: 7. This CDR3 is CASSITSGAIYEQYF. The CDR3 region has the DNA TGTGCCAGCAGCATAACTAGCGGGGCGATCTACGAGCAGTACTTC.

The chain is built from TRBV7-2 and TRBJ2-7; TRBD2 matches 7 bases. With 5 bases clipped from V and 6 bases from J, the junction kept 4 bases outside the gene matches. The CDR3 sequence is 12 residues long. Germline V gives CDR1 SGHTA, CDR2 FQGNSA. CDR3 in DNA: TGTGCCAGCAGCAGACTAGCAACCGAGCAGTACTTC. Its translation: CASSRLATEQYF.

This clone was seen a handful of times. The chain joins TRBV29-1 to TRBJ1-4, with TRBD1 matching 9 bases. This CDR3 has 13 residues. The V segment lost 7 bases and the J segment 5 bases; nucleotides outside the gene matches: 5. Germline CDR1 is SQVTM and CDR2 is ANQGSEA. The CDR3: CSGWTGENEKLFF. Written as DNA, the CDR3 is TGCAGCGGGTGGACAGGGGAAAATGAAAAACTGTTTTTT.

This clone was picked up a small number of times. Germline is not matched at one junction end, which may reflect a read error. The rearrangement uses TRBV7-7 and TRBJ2-7; 11 bases are a match to TRBD1. Germline values: CDR1 SSHAT, CDR2 FNYEAQ (reference sequence). This CDR3 comprises 14 residues. CDR3 protein: CASSQGQGAYEQYF. CDR3 DNA: TGTGCTAGCAGCCAAGGACAGGGGGCTTACGAGCAGTACTTC.

The V gene is TRBV5-1, the J gene TRBJ1-1, with 11 bases that match TRBD1. CDR1 and CDR2 from the germline V gene are SGHRS and YFSETQ. CDR3 length: 15 amino acids. The J segment lost 8 bases and the V segment lost 0 bases, leaving 6 bases of the junction unmatched. This chain's CDR3 is CASSLEGTGGTEAFF. The CDR3 DNA is TGCGCCAGCAGCTTGGAAGGGACAGGGGGGACCGAAGCTTTCTTT.

The chain uses TRBV4-1 and TRBJ1-5, with 11 positions matching TRBD1. This CDR3 region has 18 residues. With V trimmed by 0 bases and J by 3 bases, 7 bases remained unmatched. The germline CDR1 and CDR2 sequences are MGHRA and YSYEKL. CDR3 region: CASSQDRGQGVPNQPQHF. The CDR3 nucleotides are TGCGCCAGCAGCCAAGATCGGGGACAGGGGGTTCCCAATCAGCCCCAGCATTTT.

The chain recombines TRBV15 with TRBJ1-1, with unresolved D. The CDR3 extends over 11 amino acids. The V end lost 8 bases, the J end lost 7 bases, and 11 bases lay between the germline ends. Germline values: CDR1 LNHNV, CDR2 YYDKDF (reference sequence). The chain's CDR3 is CATGEGGEAFF. DNA for the CDR3: TGTGCCACCGGGGAGGGTGGTGAAGCTTTCTTT.

The chain is built from TRBV27 and TRBJ2-7, with a possible D match to TRBD2 (6 bases). The CDR3 is made up of 15 amino acids. V lost 5 bases and J lost 0, with 14 bases in between. In germline, CDR1 is MNHEY, CDR2 SMNVEV (reference sequence). The CDR3 is CASSPQGGGSYEQYF. The CDR3 DNA reads TGTGCCAGCAGTCCTCAGGGAGGAGGCTCCTACGAGCAGTACTTC.